This TCR beta chain was sequenced for a study of CD8+CD57+ T cells in acquired aplastic anemia. This clonotype has more than one count but fewer than ten. Germline CDR1 KGHDR, CDR2 SFDVKD. Trimming took 5 bases from V and 7 from J; bases not matched to a gene: 4. The CDR3 consists of 15 residues. Genomic DNA constituted the template upon which TCR beta VDJ and CDR3 profiling was performed. One entry per CDR3 protein results from TCRdb running MiXCR on the reads. The data contain 200,000 to 250,000 distinct CDR3 sequences, 50% to 70% of them singletons. Only patients with CD8+CD57+ cell expansion on flow cytometry were chosen for sequencing.

V usage is TRBV24-1 and J usage is TRBJ2-1; 13 bases align to TRBD2. Sequencing was carried out using sorted CD4+, CD8+, or CD8+CD57+ T cells (not recorded which) from PBMCs. This receptor was obtained from a human donor with aplastic anemia. This CDR3 reads CATSGTSGRMNEQFF. The CDR3 DNA follows: TGTGCCACCAGTGGGACTAGCGGGAGAATGAATGAGCAGTTCTTC.